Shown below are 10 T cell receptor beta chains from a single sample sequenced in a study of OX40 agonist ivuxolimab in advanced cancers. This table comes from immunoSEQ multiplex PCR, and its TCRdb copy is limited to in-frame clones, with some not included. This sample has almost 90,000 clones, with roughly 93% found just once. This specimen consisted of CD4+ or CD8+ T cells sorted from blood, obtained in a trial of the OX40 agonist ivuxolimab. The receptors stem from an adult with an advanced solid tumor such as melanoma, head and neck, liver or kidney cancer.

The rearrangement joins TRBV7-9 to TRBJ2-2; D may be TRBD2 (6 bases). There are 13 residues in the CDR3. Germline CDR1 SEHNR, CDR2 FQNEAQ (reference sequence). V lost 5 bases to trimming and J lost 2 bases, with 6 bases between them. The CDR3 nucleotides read TGTGCCAGCAGCGGACTAAACACCGGGGAGCTGTTTTTT. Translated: CASSGLNTGELFF.

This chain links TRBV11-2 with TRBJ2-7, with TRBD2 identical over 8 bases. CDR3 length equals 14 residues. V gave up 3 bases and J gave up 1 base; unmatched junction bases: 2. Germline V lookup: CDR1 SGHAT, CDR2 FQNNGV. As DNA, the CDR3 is TGTGCCAGCAGCTTTACTAGCGGTTCCTACGAGCAGTACTTC. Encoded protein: CASSFTSGSYEQYF.

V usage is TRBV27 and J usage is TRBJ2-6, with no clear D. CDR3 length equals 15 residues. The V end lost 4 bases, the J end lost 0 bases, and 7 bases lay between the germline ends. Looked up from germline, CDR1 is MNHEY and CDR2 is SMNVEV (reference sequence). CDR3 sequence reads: CASSSQNSGANVLTF. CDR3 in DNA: TGTGCCAGCAGTTCCCAGAACTCTGGGGCCAACGTCCTGACTTTC. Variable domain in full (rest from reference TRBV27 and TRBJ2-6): EAQVTQNPRYLITVTGKKLTVTCSQNMNHEYMSWYRQDPGLGLRQIYYSMNVEVTDKGDVPEGYKVSRKEKRNFPLILESPSPNQTSLYFCASSSQNSGANVLTFGAGSRLTVL.

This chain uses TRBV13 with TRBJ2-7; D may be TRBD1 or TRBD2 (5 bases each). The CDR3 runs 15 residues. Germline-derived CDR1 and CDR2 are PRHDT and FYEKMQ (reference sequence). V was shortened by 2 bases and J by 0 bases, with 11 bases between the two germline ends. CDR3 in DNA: TGTGCCAGCAGCTTACGGACGGGGCTCTCCTACGAGCAGTACTTC. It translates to CASSLRTGLSYEQYF.

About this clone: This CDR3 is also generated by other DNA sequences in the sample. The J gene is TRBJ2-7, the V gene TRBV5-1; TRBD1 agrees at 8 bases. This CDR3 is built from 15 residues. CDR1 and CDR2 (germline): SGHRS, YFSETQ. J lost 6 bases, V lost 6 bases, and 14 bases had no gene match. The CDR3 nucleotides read TGCGCCAGCAACCGGGCTGGGGGACAGGACCGCGAGCAGTACTTC. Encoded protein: CASNRAGGQDREQYF.

The CDR3, as DNA: TGTGCCAGCAGTTCGGGACCTAATCCCCATGAGCAGTTCTTC. Amino acid sequence: CASSSGPNPHEQFF. The chain carries TRBV28 and TRBJ2-1, with D perhaps given as TRBD1 or TRBD2 (5 bases each). Germline CDR1 reads MDHEN; CDR2 reads SYDVKM. CDR3 size: 14 residues. V was trimmed by 4 bases and J by 8 bases, leaving 15 bases between them.

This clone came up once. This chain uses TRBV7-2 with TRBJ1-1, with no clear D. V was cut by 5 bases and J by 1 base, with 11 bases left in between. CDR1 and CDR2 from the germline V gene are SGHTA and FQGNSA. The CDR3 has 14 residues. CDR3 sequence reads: CASSLTSTNTEAFF. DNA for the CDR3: TGTGCCAGCAGCCTTACAAGTACGAACACTGAAGCTTTCTTT.

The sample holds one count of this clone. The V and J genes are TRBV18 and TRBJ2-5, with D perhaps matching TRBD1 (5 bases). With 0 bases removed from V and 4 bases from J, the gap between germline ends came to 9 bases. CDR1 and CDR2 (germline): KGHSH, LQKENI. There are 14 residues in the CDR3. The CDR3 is CASSPPTVLETQYF. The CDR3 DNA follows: TGTGCCAGCTCACCACCGACAGTACTAGAGACCCAGTACTTC.

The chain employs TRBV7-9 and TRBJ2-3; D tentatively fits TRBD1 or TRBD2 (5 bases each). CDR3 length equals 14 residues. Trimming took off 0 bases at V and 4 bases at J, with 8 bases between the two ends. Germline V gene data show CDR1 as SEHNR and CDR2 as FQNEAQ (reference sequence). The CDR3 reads CASSLAGESDTQYF. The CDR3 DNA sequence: TGTGCCAGCAGCTTAGCGGGGGAGTCAGATACGCAGTATTTT.

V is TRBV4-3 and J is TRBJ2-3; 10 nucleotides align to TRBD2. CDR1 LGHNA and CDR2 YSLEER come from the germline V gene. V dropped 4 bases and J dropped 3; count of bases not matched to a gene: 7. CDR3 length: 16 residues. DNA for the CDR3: TGCGCCAGCAGCCGGGGGACTAGCGTGGGGACAGATACGCAGTATTTT. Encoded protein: CASSRGTSVGTDTQYF.